The present entry profiles one TCR beta chain with its context. Researchers sorted participants into cohorts using their self-reported clinical history. Cohort 3 donors counted as recovered after two negative PCRs, clearance, or resolved symptoms. TCRdb keeps only in-frame clones here, not all; method: immunoSEQ multiplex PCR. The table has 150,000 to 190,000 clones, around 84% seen once. The data derive from a study of blood T cell repertoires in COVID-19. Study-level background: Specimens from acute and convalescent COVID-19 originated in the United States, Italy and Spain. Sample material is recorded as cDNA or gDNA derived from T cells, B-cell-depleted T cells, or PBMCs.

This CDR3 region has 15 residues. Trimming shortened V by 5 bases and J by 1 base, and 14 bases separated the two germline ends. Germline CDR1 is SGHTA and CDR2 is FQGNSA. Sequenced: PBMCs or T cells enriched from blood (not recorded which). The source is a man aged 50 to 60 who had recovered from COVID-19. V is TRBV7-2 and J is TRBJ2-5, with D possibly TRBD1 on 6 matching bases. The CDR3 loop is CASSPWGHLQETQYF. The DNA of the CDR3 is TGTGCCAGCAGCCCCTGGGGACATCTCCAAGAGACCCAGTACTTC.